The 32 T cell receptor beta chains below all came from one sample that was sequenced in a study of blood T cell repertoires in COVID-19. TCRdb keeps only in-frame clones here, not all; method: immunoSEQ multiplex PCR. The sample includes approximately 280,000 clones, approximately 90% of them seen just once. Sequenced input: PBMCs or T cells enriched from blood (not recorded which). All receptors derive from a woman aged 40 to 50 who had recovered from COVID-19.

The chain joins TRBV7-8 to TRBJ2-7, with D possibly being TRBD1 (5 bases). CDR1 and CDR2 (germline): SGHVS, FQNEAQ. The CDR3 consists of 14 residues. V was cut by 5 bases and J by 0 bases, with 11 bases left in between. CDR3 nucleotide sequence: TGTGCCAGCAGCCTACACAGGAGCTCCTACGAGCAGTACTTC. This translates into CASSLHRSSYEQYF.

This chain uses TRBV9 with TRBJ1-1; TRBD1 matches 11 bases. Germline V gives CDR1 SGDLS, CDR2 YYNGEE. The CDR3 sequence is 12 residues long. The junction had 0 bases not matched to a gene; V was cut back by 7 bases and J by 4 bases. The CDR3 is CASGQGATEAFF. CDR3 coding DNA: TGTGCCAGCGGACAGGGGGCCACTGAAGCTTTCTTT.

The V and J genes are TRBV19 and TRBJ2-7; tentative D call: TRBD1 (5 bases). CDR1 is LNHDA, CDR2 SQIVND, per germline (reference sequence). Trimming took off 1 base at V and 5 bases at J, with 12 bases between the two ends. This CDR3 is 14 amino acids long. As DNA, the CDR3 is TGTGCCAGTAGTATAGTCGGCAGGGTGAACGAGCAGTACTTC. The encoded protein is CASSIVGRVNEQYF.

The chain employs TRBV28 and TRBJ1-5, with TRBD1 matching over 7 bases. The CDR3 has 15 residues. V lost 5 bases, J lost 0 bases, and 4 bases stayed unmatched. From germline, CDR1 is MDHEN and CDR2 SYDVKM. The CDR3 nucleotides are TGTGCCAGCAGTCAAGGGGGCAGTAGCAATCAGCCCCAGCATTTT. It translates to CASSQGGSSNQPQHF.

The rearrangement uses TRBV5-1 and TRBJ1-2; no clear D. Germline V gene lookup returns CDR1 SGHRS and CDR2 YFSETQ. V was clipped by 0 bases and J by 3 bases, with 15 bases between them. CDR3 length: 16 residues. The DNA for the CDR3 is TGCGCCAGCAGCTTGGGGGTCCCGGAAAGCGACTATGGCTACACCTTC. It translates to CASSLGVPESDYGYTF.

This rearrangement joins TRBV2 to TRBJ1-6; 9 nucleotides line up with TRBD1. The ends lost 6 bases at V and 10 bases at J; junction bases unmatched: 4. The CDR3 is 13 residues long. Germline values: CDR1 SNHLY, CDR2 FYNNEI. The CDR3 loop is CASSRGQGSPLHF. CDR3 in DNA: TGTGCCAGCAGCAGGGGACAGGGCTCACCCCTCCACTTT.

V and J are TRBV6-5 and TRBJ1-3, with 10 nucleotides matching TRBD1. With V trimmed by 6 bases and J by 4 bases, 3 bases remained unmatched. In germline, CDR1 is MNHEY, CDR2 SVGAGI. The CDR3 is made up of 14 amino acids. The CDR3 region has the DNA TGTGCCAGCAGACGACAGGGGGCCGGAAACACCATATATTTT. Encoded protein: CASRRQGAGNTIYF.

This clone came up a few times. The chain joins TRBV19 to TRBJ2-3, with a possible D match to TRBD2 (6 bases). V was trimmed by 9 bases and J by 5 bases, leaving 12 bases between them. Germline V gene data show CDR1 as LNHDA and CDR2 as SQIVND (reference sequence). The CDR3 sequence is 12 residues long. This chain's CDR3 is CASGTSQDTQYF. CDR3 nucleotides: TGTGCCAGCGGGACTTCCCAAGATACGCAGTATTTT.

CDR3 in amino acids: CASSYEQRAEPPPGELFF. As DNA, the CDR3 is TGTGCCAGCAGTTACGAACAGCGAGCGGAGCCCCCTCCCGGGGAGCTGTTTTTT. The V and J genes are TRBV6-2 or TRBV6-3 and TRBJ2-2; TRBD2 might be the D (5 bases). The germline gives CDR1 MNHEY, CDR2 SVGEGT. This CDR3 comprises 18 residues. Trimming pared 2 bases from V and 6 bases from J, leaving 22 bases between.

Here the CDR3 reads CASSLLAGDPDTQYF. Written as DNA, the CDR3 is TGTGCCAGCAGCCTCCTAGCGGGAGATCCAGATACGCAGTATTTT. The chain uses TRBV6-5 and TRBJ2-3, with 10 bases aligning to TRBD2. V gave up 6 bases and J gave up 4 bases; unmatched junction bases: 7. The CDR3 sequence is 15 residues long. Germline CDR1 is MNHEY and CDR2 is SVGAGI.

This chain joins TRBV3-1 (or the pseudogene TRBV3-2) and TRBJ2-1; 7 bases agree with TRBD2. CDR1 and CDR2 (germline): LGHDT, YNNKEL (reference sequence). The V gene end was trimmed by 3 bases and the J gene end by 6 bases; junction bases not matched to a gene: 11. The CDR3 sequence is 16 residues long. CDR3 nucleotides: TGTGCCAGCAGCCACCGGGTAGCGGGTTCCCGCAATGAGCAGTTCTTC. Translating gives CASSHRVAGSRNEQFF.

This clone was seen only once. The chain employs TRBV15 and TRBJ2-2, with a tentative D call TRBD2 (7 bases). V gave up 3 bases and J gave up 2 bases, with 16 bases separating them. Germline CDR1 is LNHNV and CDR2 is YYDKDF (reference sequence). The CDR3 contains 17 residues. The CDR3 DNA reads TGTGCCACCAGCAGGGGGCGGGGGCTCACCAACACCGGGGAGCTGTTTTTT. Translating gives CATSRGRGLTNTGELFF. The full variable domain, completed using reference TRBV15 and TRBJ2-2, is DAMVIQNPRYQVTQFGKPVTLSCSQTLNHNVMYWYQQKSSQAPKLLFHYYDKDFNNEADTPDNFQSRRPNTSFCFLDIRSPGLGDTAMYLCATSRGRGLTNTGELFFGEGSRLTVL.

V usage is TRBV28 and J usage is TRBJ1-4, with D possibly being TRBD1 (5 bases). The germline V gene encodes CDR1 MDHEN and CDR2 SYDVKM. There are 15 residues in the CDR3. Trimming pared 7 bases from V and 4 bases from J, leaving 16 bases between. The CDR3 loop reads CASTPQGRINEKLFF. CDR3 DNA: TGTGCCAGCACCCCCCAGGGAAGAATTAATGAAAAACTGTTTTTT.

The V gene is TRBV20-1, the J gene TRBJ2-3; 10 bases align to TRBD2. The length of the CDR3 is 16 residues. J was trimmed by 2 bases and V by 3 bases; bases with no gene match: 8. From germline, CDR1 is DFQATT and CDR2 SNEGSKA (reference sequence). The CDR3 reads CSASGAAGGVTDTQYF. The CDR3 DNA reads as TGCAGTGCTAGTGGGGCAGCGGGAGGGGTCACAGATACGCAGTATTTT.

This clone appeared once. This sequence joins TRBV11-2 and TRBJ2-1; 9 nucleotides align to TRBD2. V lost 1 base, J lost 4 bases, and 8 bases stayed unmatched. Germline loops: CDR1 SGHAT, CDR2 FQNNGV. There are 17 residues in the CDR3. The CDR3 coding sequence is TGTGCCAGCAGCTTAGTCCCATATAGCGGGAGATACAATGAGCAGTTCTTC. It yields the protein CASSLVPYSGRYNEQFF.

This rearrangement joins TRBV7-9 to TRBJ1-4, with 8 bases aligning to TRBD1. After removal of 6 bases from V and 8 bases from J, the junction contained 5 bases not matched to a gene. The CDR3 runs to 13 residues. Germline CDR1 reads SEHNR; CDR2 reads FQNEAQ (reference sequence). The CDR3 DNA reads as TGTGCCAGCAGGCGTCGACAGGGGGAAAAACTGTTTTTT. This codes for CASRRRQGEKLFF.

A single count supports this clone. The chain has TRBV18 and TRBJ1-3, with D uncertain. The germline V gene encodes CDR1 KGHSH and CDR2 LQKENI. This CDR3 has 16 amino acids. Trimming cost V 3 bases and J 0 bases, with 12 bases left between them. CDR3 amino acids: CASSPAGGSSGNTIYF. For the CDR3, the DNA is TGTGCCAGCTCACCTGCCGGAGGTAGCTCTGGAAACACCATATATTTT.

The V and J genes are TRBV4-3 and TRBJ1-3; D is uncertain. The CDR3 extends over 14 amino acids. The V and J ends lost 0 bases and 4 bases respectively, with 7 bases between them. Per the germline V gene, CDR1 is LGHNA and CDR2 is YSLEER. CDR3 sequence: CASSQDSGGNTIYF. Written as DNA, the CDR3 is TGCGCCAGCAGCCAAGACAGCGGCGGAAACACCATATATTTT.

The CDR3 region has the DNA TGTGCCAGCACGGGGGGCTACTCTGGAAACACCATATATTTT. Translated, it gives CASTGGYSGNTIYF. The chain employs TRBV28 and TRBJ1-3; weak D call: TRBD1 (6 bases). V dropped 7 bases and J dropped 0 bases, with 10 bases sitting between them. This CDR3 region has 14 residues. Looked up from germline, CDR1 is MDHEN and CDR2 is SYDVKM.

The chain joins TRBV11-1 to TRBJ1-1; no clear D gene. Per the germline V gene, CDR1 is SGHAT and CDR2 is FQDESV (reference sequence). There are 13 residues in the CDR3. V dropped 5 bases and J dropped 1 base, with 8 bases sitting between them. The CDR3 DNA sequence: TGTGCCAGCAGCCTGCATAGGAACACTGAAGCTTTCTTT. This translates into CASSLHRNTEAFF.

The J gene is TRBJ2-7, the V gene TRBV7-2; a possible D gene is TRBD1 (8 bases). Germline V gene sequence: CDR1 SGHTA, CDR2 FQGNSA. The V and J ends lost 2 bases and 6 bases respectively, with 20 bases between them. The CDR3 is made up of 16 amino acids. The CDR3, as DNA: TGTGCCAGCAGCTTAACCGGGGGGACAGGTAGTGTCGAGCAGTACTTC. This encodes CASSLTGGTGSVEQYF.

Regarding this clone: Other DNA sequences from this sample encode an identical CDR3 as well. The genes are TRBV24-1 and TRBJ1-1; perhaps TRBD1 as D (6 bases). Germline V lookup: CDR1 KGHDR, CDR2 SFDVKD. The V gene lost 5 bases and the J gene lost 2 bases, with 8 bases spanning the gap. This CDR3 comprises 13 residues. The CDR3 protein is CATSVGGNTEAFF. CDR3 nucleotides: TGTGCCACCAGTGTAGGGGGTAACACTGAAGCTTTCTTT.

The V and J genes are TRBV5-1 and TRBJ1-1; TRBD1 might be the D (5 bases). The germline V gene has CDR1 SGHRS and CDR2 YFSETQ. There are 14 residues in the CDR3. V was trimmed by 6 bases and J by 5 bases, leaving 17 bases between them. The CDR3 sequence is CASTRNGGRTEAFF. CDR3 DNA sequence: TGCGCCAGCACCCGGAACGGGGGTCGGACTGAAGCTTTCTTT.

This sequence joins TRBV9 and TRBJ1-2, with D possibly matching TRBD1 (6 bases). This CDR3 spans 14 amino acids. CDR1 and CDR2 from the germline V gene are SGDLS and YYNGEE. The V end lost 1 base, the J end lost 0 bases, and 7 bases lay between the germline ends. The CDR3 DNA reads as TGTGCCAGCAGCGTAAGGGGGACTAACTATGGCTACACCTTC. Residues: CASSVRGTNYGYTF.

The chain has TRBV2 and TRBJ2-4, with 10 bases that match TRBD1. V shed 8 bases, J shed 1 base, and the junction held 2 bases outside the gene matches. Germline CDR1 reads SNHLY; CDR2 reads FYNNEI. CDR3 size: 14 residues. The CDR3 DNA reads TGTGCCAGCCGACAGGGGGCGGCCAAAAACATTCAGTACTTC. Protein product: CASRQGAAKNIQYF.

This sequence joins TRBV11-2 and TRBJ2-3, with 13 bases aligning to TRBD2. V shed 5 bases and J 6 bases; nucleotides not matched to a gene: 8. The CDR3 is made up of 16 amino acids. CDR1 and CDR2 (germline): SGHAT, FQNNGV. The CDR3 DNA sequence: TGTGCCAGCAGCCCTAGCGGACTAGCGGGAGCCGATACGCAGTATTTT. It is translated as CASSPSGLAGADTQYF.

This clone appeared once. The V gene is TRBV7-3, the J gene TRBJ2-1; no reliable D call. V was clipped by 1 base and J by 8 bases, with 15 bases between them. Germline CDR1 reads SGHTA; CDR2 reads FQGTGA. The CDR3 runs to 15 residues. For the CDR3, the DNA is TGTGCCAGCAGCTTAAGACCGGCTCCCGCGGATGAGCAGTTCTTC. Translated, it gives CASSLRPAPADEQFF.

This chain uses TRBV28 with TRBJ1-4; D uncertain. The V gene lost 8 bases and the J gene lost 7 bases, with 17 bases spanning the gap. The CDR3 totals 14 residues. Germline V CDR1 and CDR2: MDHEN, SYDVKM. This CDR3 reads CASRPRDKSEKLFF. Written as DNA, the CDR3 is TGTGCCAGCCGGCCCCGGGATAAGAGTGAAAAACTGTTTTTT. Combining the CDR3 with reference TRBV28 and TRBJ1-4 gives the whole variable domain DVKVTQSSRYLVKRTGEKVFLECVQDMDHENMFWYRQDPGLGLRLIYFSYDVKMKEKGDIPEGYSVSREKKERFSLILESASTNQTSMYLCASRPRDKSEKLFFGSGTQLSVL.

This chain joins TRBV4-2 and TRBJ2-7; TRBD2 agrees at 11 bases. V trimming: 4 bases; J trimming: 3 bases; junction bases outside the gene matches: 5. CDR1 is LGHNA and CDR2 is YNFKEQ in the germline V gene. This CDR3 spans 15 amino acids. CDR3 in DNA: TGTGCCAGCAGCCCGGGGGGACTAGCGGACTACGAGCAGTACTTC. This codes for CASSPGGLADYEQYF.

The CDR3 protein is CASSSHRAVETQYF. In DNA form, the CDR3 reads TGTGCCAGCAGCAGCCACAGGGCCGTGGAGACCCAGTACTTC. The chain joins TRBV7-2 to TRBJ2-5; perhaps TRBD1 as D (6 bases). The CDR3 sequence is 14 residues long. Germline CDR1 reads SGHTA; CDR2 reads FQGNSA. Trimming removed 5 bases at V and 5 bases at J, with 15 bases between.

V and J are TRBV7-9 and TRBJ1-6; D is uncertain. CDR1 and CDR2 from the germline V gene are SEHNR and FQNEAQ (reference sequence). The V end lost 3 bases, the J end lost 9 bases, and 27 bases lay between the germline ends. This CDR3 contains 19 residues. The CDR3 DNA is TGTGCCAGCAGCTTTAGCGATGGCTTCGGGGATGGAAATAGTTCACCCCTCCACTTT. It encodes CASSFSDGFGDGNSSPLHF.

This chain uses TRBV6-5 with TRBJ1-2, with 8 bases that match TRBD1. CDR1 MNHEY and CDR2 SVGAGI come from the germline V gene. CDR3 size: 15 residues. V lost 6 bases, J lost 0 bases, and 6 bases stayed unmatched. The DNA of the CDR3 is TGTGCCAGCAGGGAGGGGACAGGAGCTAACTATGGCTACACCTTC. Amino acid sequence: CASREGTGANYGYTF.